This T cell receptor (beta chain) was captured by sequencing in a study of T cells after yellow fever vaccination. Study background: SMART-Seq v4 Ultra Low Input prepared libraries from low-cell fractions.

TCRdb re-analysed the 5' RACE reads in MiXCR, keeping a single row per CDR3 protein. This sample has under 300,000 distinct CDR3 sequences, with about 7% found just once. The CDR3 runs 14 residues. Germline V gene lookup returns CDR1 SGHTA and CDR2 FQGNSA. V lost 5 bases and J 1 base, leaving 12 bases between the germline ends. Comments on this clonotype: Its antigen is not identified.

Study-wide findings and caveats: Compared with primary, the secondary response was weaker and peaked at day 5, not 15. Most clones from primary vaccination resurfaced after the booster (roughly 96% CD4, approximately 88% CD8).

The chain links TRBV7-2 to TRBJ2-7; D is possibly TRBD2 (6 bases). This sequence was found in a man younger than 40 who received the YFV17D yellow fever vaccine. The source was CD4+ T cells sorted from PBMCs, collected on the day of the yellow fever booster vaccination. The CDR3 nucleotides read TGTGCCAGCAGCACCGGGAGTAGGTCCTACGAGCAGTACTTC. Amino acid sequence: CASSTGSRSYEQYF.